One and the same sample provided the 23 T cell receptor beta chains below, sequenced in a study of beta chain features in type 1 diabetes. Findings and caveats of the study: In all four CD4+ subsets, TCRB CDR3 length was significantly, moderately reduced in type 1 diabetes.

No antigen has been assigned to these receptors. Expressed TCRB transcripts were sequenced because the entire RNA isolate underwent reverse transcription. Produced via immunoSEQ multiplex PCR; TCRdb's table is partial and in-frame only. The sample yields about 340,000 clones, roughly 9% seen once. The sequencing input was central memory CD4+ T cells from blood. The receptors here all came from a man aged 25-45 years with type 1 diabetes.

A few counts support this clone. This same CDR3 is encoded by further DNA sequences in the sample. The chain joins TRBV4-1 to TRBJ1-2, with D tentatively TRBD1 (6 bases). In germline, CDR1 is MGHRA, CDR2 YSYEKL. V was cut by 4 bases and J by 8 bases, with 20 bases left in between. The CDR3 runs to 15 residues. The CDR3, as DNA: TGCGCCAGCAGCCTCCCAAACAGGGCTGACGGGGGCTACACCTTC. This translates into CASSLPNRADGGYTF.

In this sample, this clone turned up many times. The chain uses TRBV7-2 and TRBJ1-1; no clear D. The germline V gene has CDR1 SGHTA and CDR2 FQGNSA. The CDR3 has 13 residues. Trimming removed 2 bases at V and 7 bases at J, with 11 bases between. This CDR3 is CASSLSHGREAFF. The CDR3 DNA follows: TGTGCCAGCAGCTTATCGCACGGACGTGAAGCTTTCTTT.

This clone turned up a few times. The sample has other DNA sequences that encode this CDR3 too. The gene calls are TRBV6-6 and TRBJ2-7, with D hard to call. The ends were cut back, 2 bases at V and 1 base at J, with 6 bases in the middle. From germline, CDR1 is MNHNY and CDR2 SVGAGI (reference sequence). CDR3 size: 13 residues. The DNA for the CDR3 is TGTGCCAGCAGTTACGATCGGTCCTACGAGCAGTACTTC. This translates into CASSYDRSYEQYF.

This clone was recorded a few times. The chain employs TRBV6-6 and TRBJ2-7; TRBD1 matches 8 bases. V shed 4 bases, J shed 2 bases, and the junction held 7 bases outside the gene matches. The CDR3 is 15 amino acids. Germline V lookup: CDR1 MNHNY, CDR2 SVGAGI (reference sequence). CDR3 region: CASSSTGQAPYEQYF. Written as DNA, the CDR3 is TGTGCCAGCAGTTCGACGGGACAGGCCCCCTACGAGCAGTACTTC.

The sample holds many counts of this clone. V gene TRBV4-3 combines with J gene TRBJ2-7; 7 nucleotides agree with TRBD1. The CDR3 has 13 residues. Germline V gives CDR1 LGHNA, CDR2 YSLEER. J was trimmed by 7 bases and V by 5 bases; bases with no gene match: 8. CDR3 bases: TGCGCCAGCAGCACCAGTCCAGGGGGAGAGCAGTACTTC. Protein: CASSTSPGGEQYF.

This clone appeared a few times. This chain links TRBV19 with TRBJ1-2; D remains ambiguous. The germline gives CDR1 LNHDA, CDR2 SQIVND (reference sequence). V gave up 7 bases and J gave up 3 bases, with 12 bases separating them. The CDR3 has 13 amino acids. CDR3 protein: CASKEGRDYGYTF. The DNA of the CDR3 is TGTGCCAGTAAGGAAGGGCGCGACTATGGCTACACCTTC.

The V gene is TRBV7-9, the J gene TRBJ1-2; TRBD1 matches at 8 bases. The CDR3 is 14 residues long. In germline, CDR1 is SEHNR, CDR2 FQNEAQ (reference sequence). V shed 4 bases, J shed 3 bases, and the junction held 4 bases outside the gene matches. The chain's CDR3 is CASSSGQGDYGYTF. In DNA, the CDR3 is TGTGCCAGCAGCTCAGGACAGGGTGACTATGGCTACACCTTC.

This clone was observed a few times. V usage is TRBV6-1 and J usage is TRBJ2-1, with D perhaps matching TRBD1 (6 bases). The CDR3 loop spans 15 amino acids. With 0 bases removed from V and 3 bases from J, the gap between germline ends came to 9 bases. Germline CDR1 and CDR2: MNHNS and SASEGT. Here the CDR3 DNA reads TGTGCCAGCAGTGAAGCGCAAGGGGGCTACAATGAGCAGTTCTTC. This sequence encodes CASSEAQGGYNEQFF.

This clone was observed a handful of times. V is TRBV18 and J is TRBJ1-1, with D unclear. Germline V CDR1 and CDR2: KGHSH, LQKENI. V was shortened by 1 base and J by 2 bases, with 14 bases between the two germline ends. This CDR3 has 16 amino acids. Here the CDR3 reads CASSPRPLEPNTEAFF. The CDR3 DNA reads TGTGCCAGCTCACCACGTCCGCTAGAACCCAACACTGAAGCTTTCTTT.

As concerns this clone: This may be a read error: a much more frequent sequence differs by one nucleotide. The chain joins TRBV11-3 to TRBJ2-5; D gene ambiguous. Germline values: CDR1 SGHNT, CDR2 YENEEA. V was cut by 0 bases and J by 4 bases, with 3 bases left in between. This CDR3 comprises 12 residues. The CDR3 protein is CASSLESETQYF. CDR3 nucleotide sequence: TGTGCCAGCAGCTTAGAATCAGAGACCCAGTACTTC.

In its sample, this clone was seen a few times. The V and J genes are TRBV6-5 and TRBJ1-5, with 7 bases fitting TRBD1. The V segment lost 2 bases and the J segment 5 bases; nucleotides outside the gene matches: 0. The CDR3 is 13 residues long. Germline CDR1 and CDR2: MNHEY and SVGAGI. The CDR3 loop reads CASSYQGDQPQHF. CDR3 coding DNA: TGTGCCAGCAGTTACCAGGGGGATCAGCCCCAGCATTTT.

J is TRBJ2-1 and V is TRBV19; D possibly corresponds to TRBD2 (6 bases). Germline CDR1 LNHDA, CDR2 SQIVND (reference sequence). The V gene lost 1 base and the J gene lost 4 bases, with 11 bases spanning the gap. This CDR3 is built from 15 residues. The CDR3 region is CASSIGDSPYNEQFF. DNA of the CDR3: TGTGCCAGTAGTATAGGGGACTCTCCATACAATGAGCAGTTCTTC.

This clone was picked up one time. The CDR3 DNA reads TGTGCCAGCAGTGTTTTAGCAGGGGAGACCCAGTACTTC. It encodes CASSVLAGETQYF. The chain has TRBV2 and TRBJ2-5; a possible D gene is TRBD1 (5 bases). CDR3 length: 13 amino acids. Per the germline V gene, CDR1 is SNHLY and CDR2 is FYNNEI. V lost 4 bases and J lost 5, with 11 bases in between.

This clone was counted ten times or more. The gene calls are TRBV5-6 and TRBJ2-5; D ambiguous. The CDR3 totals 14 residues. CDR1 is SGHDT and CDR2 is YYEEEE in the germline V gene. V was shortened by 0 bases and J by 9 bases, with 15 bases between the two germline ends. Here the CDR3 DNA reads TGTGCCAGCAGCTTGGATGGGGTCTTGAGGCCCCAGTACTTC. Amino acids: CASSLDGVLRPQYF.

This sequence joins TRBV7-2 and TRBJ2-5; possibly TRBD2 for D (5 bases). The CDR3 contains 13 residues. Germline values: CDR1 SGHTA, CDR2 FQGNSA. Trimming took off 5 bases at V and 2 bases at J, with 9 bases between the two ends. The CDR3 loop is CASSPDYQETQYF. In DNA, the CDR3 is TGTGCCAGCAGCCCTGACTATCAAGAGACCCAGTACTTC.

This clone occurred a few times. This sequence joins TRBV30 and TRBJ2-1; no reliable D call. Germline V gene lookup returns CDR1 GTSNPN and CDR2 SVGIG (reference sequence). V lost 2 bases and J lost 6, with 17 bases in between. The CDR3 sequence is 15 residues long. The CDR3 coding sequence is TGTGCCTGGAGTTTAACGGGCCCTCCCGGCAATGAGCAGTTCTTC. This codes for CAWSLTGPPGNEQFF.

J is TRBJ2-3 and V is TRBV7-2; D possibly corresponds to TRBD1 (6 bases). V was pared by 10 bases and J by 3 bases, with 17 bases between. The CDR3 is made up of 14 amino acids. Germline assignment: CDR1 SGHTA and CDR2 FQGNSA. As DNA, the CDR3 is TGTGCCACCGCCCCTCAAGGGGGAACAGATACGCAGTATTTT. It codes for CATAPQGGTDTQYF.

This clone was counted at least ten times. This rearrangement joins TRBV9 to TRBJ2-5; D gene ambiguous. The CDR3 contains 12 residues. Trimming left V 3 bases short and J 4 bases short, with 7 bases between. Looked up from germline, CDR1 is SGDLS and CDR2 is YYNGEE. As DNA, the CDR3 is TGTGCCAGCAGCGCGGGCCCAGAGACCCAGTACTTC. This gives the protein CASSAGPETQYF.

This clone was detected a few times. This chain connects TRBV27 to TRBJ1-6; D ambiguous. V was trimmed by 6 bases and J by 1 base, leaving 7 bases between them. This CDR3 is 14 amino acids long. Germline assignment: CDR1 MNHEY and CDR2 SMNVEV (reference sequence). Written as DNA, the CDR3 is TGTGCCAGCAGGGGCTTTTCCTATAATTCACCCCTCCACTTT. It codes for CASRGFSYNSPLHF.

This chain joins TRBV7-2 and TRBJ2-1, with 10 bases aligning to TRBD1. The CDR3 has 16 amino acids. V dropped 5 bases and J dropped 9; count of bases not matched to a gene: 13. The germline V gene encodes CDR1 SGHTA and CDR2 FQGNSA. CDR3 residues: CASSRGPGTGAGEQFF. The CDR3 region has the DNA TGTGCCAGCAGCAGGGGCCCGGGGACAGGGGCGGGTGAGCAGTTCTTC.

DNA of the CDR3: TGTGCCATCAGCCGGGAGGGGGTGAATGGCTACACCTTC. It yields the protein CAISREGVNGYTF. This chain links TRBV10-3 with TRBJ1-2; D is possibly TRBD1 (6 bases). The CDR3 sequence is 13 residues long. The germline V and J ends were trimmed by 6 bases and 6 bases, with 14 bases remaining between them. In germline, CDR1 is ENHRY, CDR2 SYGVKD.

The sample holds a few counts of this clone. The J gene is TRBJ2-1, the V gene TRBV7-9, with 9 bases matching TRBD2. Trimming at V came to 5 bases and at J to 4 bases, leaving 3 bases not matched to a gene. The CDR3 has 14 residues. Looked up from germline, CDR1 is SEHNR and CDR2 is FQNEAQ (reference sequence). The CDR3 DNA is TGTGCCAGCAGCCAAAGCGGGGGGTACAATGAGCAGTTCTTC. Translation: CASSQSGGYNEQFF.

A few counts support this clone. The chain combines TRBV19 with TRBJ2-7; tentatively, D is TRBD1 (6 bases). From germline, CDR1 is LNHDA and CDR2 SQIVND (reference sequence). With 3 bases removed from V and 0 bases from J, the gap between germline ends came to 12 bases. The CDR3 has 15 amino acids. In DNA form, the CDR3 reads TGTGCCAGTAGTATCATGACAGGAAGCTCCTACGAGCAGTACTTC. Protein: CASSIMTGSSYEQYF.